This entry describes one T cell receptor (beta chain). This clonotype was observed many times. Its antigen target is currently unknown. No base quality information exists; no much larger clone differs at one position. Library generation was performed with multiplex PCR. The run used an Illumina HiSeq 4000. CDR3 regions were amplified by Arm-PCR with iRepertoire HTBI primers to construct TCR beta libraries. Before sequencing, the PCR products underwent gel purification. Regarding the original processing steps: Gene usage analysis of CDR3 amino acid clonotypes used the 60 to 80 TRBV and more than 13 TRBJ segments found across samples. COPE and FqMerger were used to merge filtered high-quality paired reads into contigs. BLAST was used to align contigs to IMGT TRBV, TRBD and TRBJ reference genes, and CDR3 was defined according to IMGT. Any clonotype with a frequency above 0.1% was counted as a highly expanded clone. Shannon entropy served as the measure of repertoire diversity, while the Gini coefficient captured V-J evenness. A clonotype found in more than one individual was treated as public. Through fastp at Q25 and MiXCR, TCRdb rebuilt clones from the public reads, retaining in-frame beta chains. Rows merge per CDR3 protein into single entries with the most common DNA and genes. The V and J calls, along with clone size, are taken from TCRdb and not from the paper's own processing. In all, the sample holds about 460,000 distinct CDR3 sequences, and approximately 23% of those were seen once. 13% of the sample is in the top ten clones.

This sample was taken from a study of regulatory T cells in long-lasting Graves disease (dated by TCRdb to the early 2020s). About the full investigation: To count as having persistent Graves' disease, a patient had to have received antithyroid drug treatment for over 5 years with TSH receptor autoantibodies remaining persistently positive. Peripheral blood TCR sequencing and RNA sequencing compared persistent Graves' disease patients with newly diagnosed Graves' disease patients. The study was conducted in China and was registered as a clinical trial. A total of about 35 samples underwent TCR sequencing, from some 13 patients with persistent Graves' disease and 20 patients with newly diagnosed Graves' disease. Antithyroid drugs had been taken for about 10.3 years on average by persistent Graves' disease patients in the clinical cohort. General findings and caveats noted by the study authors: The small sample size was acknowledged by the authors as a limitation that may reduce accuracy. Sequencing and analysis were restricted to the TCR beta chain. Peripheral blood alone was examined, since thyroid tissue, which constituted the primary lesion, could not be accessed. Patients with persistent disease shared more public clonotypes (under 3,000) than newly diagnosed patients did (966). TRBV28, TRBJ1-2 and TRBJ2-5 were preferentially used in persistent disease, while TRBV20-1 and TRBJ2-1 were favored in newly diagnosed disease. Lower TCR Shannon entropy and fewer highly expanded clones were observed in persistent Graves' disease patients than in newly diagnosed patients, which suggested clonal expansion.

What the time point label conveys for this sample: persistent/refractory GD, antithyroid drugs over 5 years with positive TRAb. For both TCR sequencing and RNA sequencing, RNA was extracted from PBMCs in TRIzol. The diagnosis of Graves' disease followed American Thyroid Association guidelines. The patients came from an endocrinology department in Xi'an, China. Each patient gave 8.5 to 9.5 milliliters of peripheral blood, collected in an EDTA anticoagulant tube. PBMCs were isolated by Ficoll Paque Plus density gradient separation without further T cell sorting. An Agilent 2100 Bioanalyzer and agarose gel were used to check RNA quality, and a NanoDrop 2000 was used to measure RNA concentration. From its cysteine to its phenylalanine, the CDR3 spans 16 amino acids. The CDR3 DNA has 48 bases and is translated from base 1. CDR1 and CDR2, looked up from the germline V gene, are MNHEY and SVGAGI. V ends up 0 bases short and J 0 bases short, with an unmatched junction base count of 3.

The clonotype was recovered from a female donor with Graves disease. Material: peripheral blood mononuclear cells (PBMCs), obtained when the disease was refractory, from a patient treated with antithyroid drugs. This chain is built from TRBV6-5 and TRBJ2-7; 9 junctional bases match TRBD1. CDR3 sequence: CASSYSRGQGSYEQYF. The bases are TGTGCCAGCAGTTACTCGAGGGGACAGGGCTCCTACGAGCAGTACTTC.